The 10 T cell receptor beta chains listed next were all sequenced from one sample in a study of blood T cell repertoires in COVID-19. Data came from immunoSEQ multiplex PCR; TCRdb stores just in-frame clones and leaves some out. Among more than 300,000 clones listed, 70% to 90% were seen once. The sequenced sample was PBMCs or T cells enriched from blood (not recorded which). Receptors were obtained from a woman aged 25-40 years who had recovered from COVID-19.

The chain has TRBV7-3 and TRBJ2-7; a weak D match, TRBD1 (6 bases). Trimming stripped 6 bases from V and 3 bases from J, with 18 bases between. This CDR3 is built from 15 residues. Germline V gives CDR1 SGHTA, CDR2 FQGTGA. For the CDR3, the DNA is TGTGCCAGCAGTCAGATGGGGGCCAGGGTCTACGAGCAGTACTTC. It specifies CASSQMGARVYEQYF.

The V and J genes are TRBV28 and TRBJ2-5, with a tentative D call TRBD2 (7 bases). The V end lost 5 bases, the J end lost 5 bases, and 15 bases lay between the germline ends. Germline V CDR1 and CDR2: MDHEN, SYDVKM. The CDR3 runs to 14 residues. The CDR3 bases are TGTGCCAGCAGTAGGGGGGGATCGGGGGAGACCCAGTACTTC. Protein sequence: CASSRGGSGETQYF.

This clone was seen just once. The V gene is TRBV30, the J gene TRBJ1-3, with D possibly being TRBD1 (5 bases). V was cut by 0 bases and J by 0 bases, with 15 bases left in between. CDR3 size: 17 residues. Germline V CDR1 and CDR2: GTSNPN, SVGIG (reference sequence). CDR3 sequence: CAWSVGQGMYSGNTIYF. As DNA, the CDR3 is TGTGCCTGGAGTGTAGGGCAGGGAATGTACTCTGGAAACACCATATATTTT. The full variable domain, in which reference TRBV30 and TRBJ1-3 provide the parts outside the CDR3, is SQTIHQWPATLVQPVGSPLSLECTVEGTSNPNLYWYRQAAGRGLQLLFYSVGIGQISSEVPQNLSASRPQDRQFILSSKKLLLSDSGFYLCAWSVGQGMYSGNTIYFGEGSWLTVV.

The DNA for the CDR3 is TGCGCCAGCAGCCAACTTAGCGGGGGGGCCGGGAATGAGCAGTTCTTC. It translates to CASSQLSGGAGNEQFF. V and J are TRBV4-1 and TRBJ2-1, with 11 nucleotides matching TRBD2. The ends lost 2 bases at V and 7 bases at J; junction bases unmatched: 7. Germline lookup yields CDR1 MGHRA and CDR2 YSYEKL. This CDR3 has 16 residues.

The V call is TRBV19, the J call TRBJ1-6; D may be TRBD1 (5 bases). In germline, CDR1 is LNHDA, CDR2 SQIVND (reference sequence). The CDR3 extends over 15 amino acids. V lost 3 bases and J 8 bases, leaving 14 bases between the germline ends. The CDR3 reads CASSMFGGRYSPLHF. For the CDR3, the DNA is TGTGCCAGTAGTATGTTCGGGGGGAGGTATTCACCCCTCCACTTT.

V gene TRBV10-3 combines with J gene TRBJ2-3; 12 positions match TRBD2. Germline lookup yields CDR1 ENHRY and CDR2 SYGVKD. The CDR3 has 16 amino acids. With 5 bases clipped from V and 5 bases from J, the junction kept 8 bases outside the gene matches. The CDR3 sequence is CAISFTSGGTLDTQYF. As DNA, the CDR3 is TGTGCCATCAGTTTCACTAGCGGGGGGACTCTAGATACGCAGTATTTT.

The V call is TRBV7-2, the J call TRBJ1-3; TRBD1 aligns across 7 bases. The germline CDR1 and CDR2 sequences are SGHTA and FQGNSA. This CDR3 is 16 amino acids long. J gave up 4 bases and V 4 bases, and 10 bases lay outside the gene matches. The DNA for the CDR3 is TGTGCCAGCAGCTCCCCCTTGACAGGGCCCGGAAACACCATATATTTT. Protein sequence: CASSSPLTGPGNTIYF.

V usage is TRBV10-1 and J usage is TRBJ2-7; TRBD2 aligns across 9 bases. The CDR3 covers 15 residues. The junction had 9 bases not matched to a gene; V was cut back by 2 bases and J by 7 bases. Germline V lookup: CDR1 WNHNN, CDR2 SYGVQD (reference sequence). The CDR3 DNA reads TGCGCCAGCAGTGAGAGGTCTAGCGGGGCACGAGAGCAGTACTTC. It translates to CASSERSSGAREQYF.

This clone was counted a single time. The chain is built from TRBV29-1 and TRBJ2-2; D is unclear. V was cut by 1 base and J by 5 bases, with 5 bases left in between. Looked up from germline, CDR1 is SQVTM and CDR2 is ANQGSEA. The CDR3 has 12 amino acids. CDR3 in amino acids: CSVEAQTGELFF. The CDR3 DNA follows: TGCAGCGTTGAAGCCCAGACCGGGGAGCTGTTTTTT.

The chain uses TRBV6-6 and TRBJ2-7; perhaps TRBD2 as D (6 bases). The CDR3 contains 14 residues. CDR1 MNHNY and CDR2 SVGAGI come from the germline V gene (reference sequence). V shed 6 bases and J shed 1 base, with 13 bases lying between them. CDR3 DNA sequence: TGTGCCAGCAGCGATCAAGGGACTTCCTACGAGCAGTACTTC. The encoded protein is CASSDQGTSYEQYF.